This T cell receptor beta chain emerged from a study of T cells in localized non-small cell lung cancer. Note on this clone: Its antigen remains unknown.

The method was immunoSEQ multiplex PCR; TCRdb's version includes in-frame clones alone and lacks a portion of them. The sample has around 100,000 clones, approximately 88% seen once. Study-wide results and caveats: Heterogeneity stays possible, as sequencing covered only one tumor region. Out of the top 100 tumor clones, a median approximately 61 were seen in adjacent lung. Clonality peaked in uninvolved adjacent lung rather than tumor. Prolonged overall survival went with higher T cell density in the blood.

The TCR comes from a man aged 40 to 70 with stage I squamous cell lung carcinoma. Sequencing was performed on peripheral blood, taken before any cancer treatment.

CDR3 nucleotide sequence: TGTGCCAGCAGTTCCGCTAGCGGGTCAAGCCACAATGAGCAGTTCTTC. It translates to CASSSASGSSHNEQFF. The V call is TRBV6-5, the J call TRBJ2-1; the match to TRBD2 covers 8 bases. Germline values: CDR1 MNHEY, CDR2 SVGAGI. V shed 4 bases and J 5 bases; nucleotides not matched to a gene: 10. The CDR3 covers 16 residues.